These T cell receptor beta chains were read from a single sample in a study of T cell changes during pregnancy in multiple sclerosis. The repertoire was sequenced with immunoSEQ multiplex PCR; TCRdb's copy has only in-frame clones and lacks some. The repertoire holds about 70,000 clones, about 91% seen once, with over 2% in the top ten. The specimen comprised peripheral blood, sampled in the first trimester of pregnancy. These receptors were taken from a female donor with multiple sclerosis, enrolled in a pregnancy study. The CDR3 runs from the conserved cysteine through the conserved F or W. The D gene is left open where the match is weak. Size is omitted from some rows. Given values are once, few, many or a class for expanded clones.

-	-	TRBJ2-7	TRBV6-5	CASSRGSYEQYF	TGTGCCAGCAGTAGGGGCTCCTACGAGCAGTACTTC
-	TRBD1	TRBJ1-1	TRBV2	CASSEWGTGANTEAFF	TGTGCCAGCAGTGAGTGGGGGACAGGGGCCAACACTGAAGCTTTCTTT
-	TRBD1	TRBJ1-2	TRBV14	CASSQGGTGVNYGYTF	TGTGCCAGCAGCCAAGGGGGGACAGGGGTTAACTATGGCTACACCTTC
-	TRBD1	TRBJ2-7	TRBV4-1	CASSQPATGAHEQYF	TGCGCCAGCAGCCAACCGGCGACAGGGGCCCACGAGCAGTACTTC
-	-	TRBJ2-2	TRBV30	CAWRRRSDTGELFF	TGTGCCTGGAGGCGGCGCTCGGACACCGGGGAGCTGTTTTTT
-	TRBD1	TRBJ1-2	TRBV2	CASSEGAGGGYGYTF	TGTGCCAGCAGTGAAGGGGCAGGGGGAGGATATGGCTACACCTTC
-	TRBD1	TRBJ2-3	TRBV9	CASSARTGTSTDTQYF	TGTGCCAGCAGCGCCCGGACAGGGACTAGCACAGATACGCAGTATTTT
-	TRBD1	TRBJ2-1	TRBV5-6	CASSLLTGASNNEQFF	TGTGCCAGCAGCTTGCTTACAGGGGCCTCTAACAATGAGCAGTTCTTC
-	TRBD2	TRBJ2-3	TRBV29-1	CSVEQAGVGDTQYF	TGCAGCGTTGAACAAGCGGGAGTGGGGGATACGCAGTATTTT
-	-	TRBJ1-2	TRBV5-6	CASSLGLGSYTF	TGTGCCAGCAGCTTGGGCCTCGGGAGCTACACCTTC
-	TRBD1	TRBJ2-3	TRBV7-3	CASSFGTGTDTQYF	TGTGCCAGCAGCTTTGGGACAGGCACAGATACGCAGTATTTT
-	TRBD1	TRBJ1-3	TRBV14	CASSRTGSGNTIYF	TGTGCCAGCAGCCGGACAGGCTCTGGAAACACCATATATTTT
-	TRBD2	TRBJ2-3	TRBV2	CASPPRGDLSTDTQYF	TGTGCCAGCCCCCCCCGGGGGGACCTTAGCACAGATACGCAGTATTTT
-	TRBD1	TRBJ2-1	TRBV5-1	CASSPGQGSYNEQFF	TGCGCCAGCAGCCCGGGACAGGGATCCTACAATGAGCAGTTCTTC
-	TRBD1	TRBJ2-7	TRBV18	CASSRGQDPEQYF	TGTGCCAGCTCACGAGGACAGGATCCCGAGCAGTACTTC
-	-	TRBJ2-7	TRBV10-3	CAISDLYEQYF	TGTGCCATCAGCGATCTATACGAGCAGTACTTC
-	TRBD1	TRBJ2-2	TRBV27	CASRQGAIGELFF	TGTGCCAGCAGGCAGGGGGCAATCGGGGAGCTGTTTTTT
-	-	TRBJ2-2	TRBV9	CASSVGQGGPTGELFF	TGTGCCAGCAGCGTGGGGCAGGGGGGCCCCACCGGGGAGCTGTTTTTT
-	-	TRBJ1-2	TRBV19	CASSITRVYGYTF	TGTGCCAGTAGTATAACCCGCGTCTATGGCTACACCTTC
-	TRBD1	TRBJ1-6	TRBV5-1	CASSLSGQGDNSPLHF	TGCGCCAGCAGCTTGTCAGGACAGGGGGATAATTCACCCCTCCACTTT
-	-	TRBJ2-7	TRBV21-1	CASTLPGQGASSYEQYF	TGTGCCAGCACTTTACCGGGACAGGGGGCTAGCTCCTACGAGCAGTACTTC
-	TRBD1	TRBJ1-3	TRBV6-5	CASRDSRSGNTIYF	TGTGCCAGCCGGGACAGTCGCTCTGGAAACACCATATATTTT
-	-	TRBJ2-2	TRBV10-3	CAISESFAGLTGELFF	TGTGCCATCAGTGAGTCTTTCGCAGGGTTAACCGGGGAGCTGTTTTTT
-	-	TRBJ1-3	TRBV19	CASSHQVSGNTIYF	TGTGCCAGTAGTCATCAGGTCTCTGGAAACACCATATATTTT
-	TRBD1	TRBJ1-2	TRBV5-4	CASSSGTGNYGYTF	TGTGCCAGCAGCTCCGGGACAGGGAACTATGGCTACACCTTC
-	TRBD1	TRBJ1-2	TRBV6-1	CASSEDAGGRYGYTF	TGTGCCAGCAGTGAAGACGCAGGGGGGAGGTATGGCTACACCTTC
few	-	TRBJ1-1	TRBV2	CASSSRVTGHTEAFF	TGTGCCAGCAGCAGTCGGGTTACAGGACACACTGAAGCTTTCTTT
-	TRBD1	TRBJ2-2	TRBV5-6	CASSIQGWTGELFF	TGTGCCAGCAGCATACAGGGGTGGACCGGGGAGCTGTTTTTT
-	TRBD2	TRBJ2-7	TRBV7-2	CASSLVGGADYEQYF	TGTGCCAGCAGCTTAGTGGGAGGGGCCGATTACGAGCAGTACTTC
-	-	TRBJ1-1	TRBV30	CAWSAQLTWEREAFF	TGTGCCTGGAGTGCCCAACTGACTTGGGAGCGGGAAGCTTTCTTT
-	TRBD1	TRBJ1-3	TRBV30	CAWGTGINSGNTIYF	TGTGCCTGGGGGACAGGTATTAACTCTGGAAACACCATATATTTT
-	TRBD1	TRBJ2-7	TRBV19	CASSKGTDLYEQYF	TGTGCCAGTAGTAAAGGGACAGATCTATACGAGCAGTACTTC
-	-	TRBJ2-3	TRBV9	CASSVGTAPYTQYF	TGTGCCAGCAGCGTAGGGACAGCTCCTTATACGCAGTATTTT
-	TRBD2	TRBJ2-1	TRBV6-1	CASGTSGPNEQFF	TGTGCCAGCGGAACTAGCGGGCCTAATGAGCAGTTCTTC
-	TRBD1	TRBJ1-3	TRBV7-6	CASSFPPGQSTGNTIYF	TGTGCCAGCAGCTTCCCGCCGGGACAGAGTACTGGAAACACCATATATTTT
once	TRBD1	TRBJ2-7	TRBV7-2	CASSLGTGEGYEQYF	TGTGCCAGCAGCTTAGGGACAGGAGAGGGCTACGAGCAGTACTTC
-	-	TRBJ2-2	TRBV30	CAWSTGDHTGELFF	TGTGCCTGGAGTACCGGGGATCACACCGGGGAGCTGTTTTTT
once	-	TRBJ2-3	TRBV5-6	CASSRNGGSPFTDTQYF	TGTGCCAGCAGCCGGAACGGCGGGTCCCCTTTCACAGATACGCAGTATTTT
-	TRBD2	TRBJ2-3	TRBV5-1	CASQRGPAGGRDTQYF	TGCGCCAGCCAGCGTGGACCAGCGGGGGGCCGGGATACGCAGTATTTT
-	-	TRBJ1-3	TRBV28	CASSLTGVSGNTIYF	TGTGCCAGCAGTTTAACCGGGGTCTCTGGAAACACCATATATTTT
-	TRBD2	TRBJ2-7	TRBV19	CASTPKTTLAGVNYEQYF	TGTGCCAGTACCCCAAAAACCACTCTAGCGGGGGTCAACTACGAGCAGTACTTC
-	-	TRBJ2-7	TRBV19	CASSIDPSYEQYF	TGTGCCAGTAGTATAGATCCGTCCTACGAGCAGTACTTC
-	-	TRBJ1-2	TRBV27	CASSPRRGFVGTF	TGTGCCAGCAGTCCGCGACGGGGTTTTGTTGGAACCTTC
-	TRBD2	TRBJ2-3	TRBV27	CASRGREGHTQYF	TGTGCCAGCAGGGGGCGGGAGGGCCATACGCAGTATTTT
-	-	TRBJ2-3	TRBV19	CASSMTGPSTDTQYF	TGTGCCAGTAGTATGACAGGCCCTAGCACAGATACGCAGTATTTT
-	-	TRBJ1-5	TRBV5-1	CASSLGGAYQPQHF	TGCGCCAGCAGCTTAGGGGGGGCCTATCAGCCCCAGCATTTT
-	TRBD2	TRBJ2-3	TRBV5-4	CASSLPTSGGGESTDTQYF	TGTGCCAGCAGCCTCCCGACTAGCGGTGGGGGGGAAAGCACAGATACGCAGTATTTT
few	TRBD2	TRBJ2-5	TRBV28	CASSQREFQYF	TGTGCCAGCAGTCAGCGGGAGTTCCAGTACTTC
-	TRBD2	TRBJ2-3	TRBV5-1	CASSSSSPAARAGTDTQYF	TGCGCCAGCAGCTCATCCTCCCCTGCGGCTAGAGCGGGGACAGATACGCAGTATTTT